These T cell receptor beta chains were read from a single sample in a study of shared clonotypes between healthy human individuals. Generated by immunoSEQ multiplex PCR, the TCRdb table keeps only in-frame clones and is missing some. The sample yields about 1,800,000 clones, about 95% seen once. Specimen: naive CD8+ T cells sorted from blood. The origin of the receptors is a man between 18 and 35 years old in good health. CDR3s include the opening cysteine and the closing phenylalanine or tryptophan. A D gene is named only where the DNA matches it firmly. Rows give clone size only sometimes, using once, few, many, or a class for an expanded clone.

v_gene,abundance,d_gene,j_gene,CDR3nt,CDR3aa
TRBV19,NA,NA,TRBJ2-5,TGTGCCAGTAGTATAGGTCACGATTGGGAGACCCAGTACTTC,CASSIGHDWETQYF
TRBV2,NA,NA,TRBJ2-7,TGTGCCGCCTCCGGACGGTCGAGACACGAGCAGTACTTC,CAASGRSRHEQYF
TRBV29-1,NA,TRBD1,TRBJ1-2,TGCAGCGTTGACACCGGGACAGGGGATGGCTATGGCTACACCTTC,CSVDTGTGDGYGYTF
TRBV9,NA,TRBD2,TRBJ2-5,TGTGCCAGCAGCGTCGGACTAGCGGTTTTGGGCGGAGAGACCCAGTACTTC,CASSVGLAVLGGETQYF
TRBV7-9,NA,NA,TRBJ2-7,TGTGCCAGCAGCTTCCTAGACGCATCTGCGGAGCAGTACTTC,CASSFLDASAEQYF
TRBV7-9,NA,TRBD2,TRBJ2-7,TGTGCCAGCAGCTCGACTAGCGGGGGGGAGGAGCAGTACTTC,CASSSTSGGEEQYF
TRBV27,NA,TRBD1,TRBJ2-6,TGTGCCAGCAGTCATCGACAGGGGGAACATTTTGGGGCCAACGTCCTGACTTTC,CASSHRQGEHFGANVLTF
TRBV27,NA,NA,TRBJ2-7,TGTGCCAGCAGTTTTGTGGGGGTCCCAGGCGAGCAGTACTTC,CASSFVGVPGEQYF
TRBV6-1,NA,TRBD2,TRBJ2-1,TGTGCCAGCCGAATCAGCGGGAGGACCTACAATGAGCAGTTCTTC,CASRISGRTYNEQFF
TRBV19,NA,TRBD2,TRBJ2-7,TGTGCCAGTAGTATGAGTCTAGCGGGGATCTACGAGCAGTACTTC,CASSMSLAGIYEQYF
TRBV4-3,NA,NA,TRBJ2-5,TGCGCCAGCAGCCAAGCTAGGACGGCCGAAGAGACCCAGTACTTC,CASSQARTAEETQYF
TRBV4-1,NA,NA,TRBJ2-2,TGCGCCAGCAGCCAAGATGCGCCGGGACTTGAATCTACCGGGGAGCTGTTTTTT,CASSQDAPGLESTGELFF
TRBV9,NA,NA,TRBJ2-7,TGTGCCAGCAGCGTAGGGTCAGGGAGCTCCTACGAGCAGTACTTC,CASSVGSGSSYEQYF
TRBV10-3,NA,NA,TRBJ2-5,TGTGCCATCAGTGAAATGGGAGAAGAGACCCAGTACTTC,CAISEMGEETQYF
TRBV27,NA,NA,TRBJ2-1,TGTGCCAGCAGACTAACCAGGGGCAATGAGCAGTTCTTC,CASRLTRGNEQFF
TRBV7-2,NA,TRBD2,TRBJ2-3,TGTGCCAGCAGCCCCCTTCGCGGGAGGCCCGCAGATACGCAGTATTTT,CASSPLRGRPADTQYF
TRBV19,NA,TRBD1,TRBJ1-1,TGTGCCAGTACTTTAAGGACAGGGGGTTGGAGGGACACTGAAGCTTTCTTT,CASTLRTGGWRDTEAFF
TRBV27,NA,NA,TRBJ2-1,TGTGCCAGCAGTTTGTTTGAGAGCAATGAGCAGTTCTTC,CASSLFESNEQFF
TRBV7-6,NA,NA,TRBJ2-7,TGTGCCAGCAGCCCGGACAGCCCTAGCTACGAGCAGTACTTC,CASSPDSPSYEQYF
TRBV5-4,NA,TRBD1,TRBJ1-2,TGTGCCAGCAGCCCGGGACAGGGCGACTATGGCTACACCTTC,CASSPGQGDYGYTF
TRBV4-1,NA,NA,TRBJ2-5,TGCGCCAGCAGCCAGCGGCGACAGGAGGAGACCCAGTACTTC,CASSQRRQEETQYF
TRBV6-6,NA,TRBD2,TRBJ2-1,TGTGCCAGCACCGGCGCTAGCGGAACTCACTACAATGAGCAGTTCTTC,CASTGASGTHYNEQFF
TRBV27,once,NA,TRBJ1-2,TGTGCCAGCAGTTCTAGAGACAGCATCTATGGCTACACCTTC,CASSSRDSIYGYTF
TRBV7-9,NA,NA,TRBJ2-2,TGTGCCAGCAGCTTAGAAATTTTTGGGTTAGACACCGGGGAGCTGTTTTTT,CASSLEIFGLDTGELFF
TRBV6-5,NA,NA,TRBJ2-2,TGTGCCAGCAGAGAAATGGGGTCCACCGGGGAGCTGTTTTTT,CASREMGSTGELFF
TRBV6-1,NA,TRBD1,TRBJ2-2,TGTGCCAGCGATCGGACAGGGACCGGGGAGCTGTTTTTT,CASDRTGTGELFF
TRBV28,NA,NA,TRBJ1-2,TGTGCCAGCAGTGACTTCGGGGCTAACTATGGCTACACCTTC,CASSDFGANYGYTF
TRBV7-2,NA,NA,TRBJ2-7,TGTGCCAGCAGCTTAGTTTCCTACGAGCAGTACTTC,CASSLVSYEQYF
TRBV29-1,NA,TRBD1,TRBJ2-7,TGCAGCGTTGATCACAGGGGAGAGGACGCCTACGAGCAGTACTTC,CSVDHRGEDAYEQYF
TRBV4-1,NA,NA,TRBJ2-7,TGCGCCAGCAGCCAGAGGGACACTAGCTACGAGCAGTACTTC,CASSQRDTSYEQYF
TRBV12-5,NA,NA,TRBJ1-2,TGTGCTAGTGCCCAGGGTGGTCTTGGCTACACCTTC,CASAQGGLGYTF
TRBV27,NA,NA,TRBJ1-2,TGTGCCAGCAGTCCATTACAGGGCTTTGGCTACACCTTC,CASSPLQGFGYTF
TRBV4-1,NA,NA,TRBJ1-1,TGCGCCAGCAGCCAAGAGACAGCCAACACTGAAGCTTTCTTT,CASSQETANTEAFF
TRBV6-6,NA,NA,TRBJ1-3,TGTGCCAGCAGTTACTCGGTGGACACCATATATTTT,CASSYSVDTIYF
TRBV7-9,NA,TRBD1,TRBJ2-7,TGTGCCAGCAGCGTCGGGACAGGGGGGGAAGAGCAGTACTTC,CASSVGTGGEEQYF
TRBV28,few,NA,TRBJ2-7,TGTGCCAGCAGTTTAATGGGGTACGAGCAGTACTTC,CASSLMGYEQYF
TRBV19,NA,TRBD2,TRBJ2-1,TGTGCCAGTAGTCCAATGATAGCGGGGGGTTACAATGAGCAGTTCTTC,CASSPMIAGGYNEQFF
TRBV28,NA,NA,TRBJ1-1,TGTGCCAGCAGTTTAGGGGGTGCCGTAGCTTTCTTT,CASSLGGAVAFF
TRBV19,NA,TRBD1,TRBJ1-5,TGTGCCAGTAGTACGACAAACAGGGGTAGCCAGCCCCAGCATTTT,CASSTTNRGSQPQHF
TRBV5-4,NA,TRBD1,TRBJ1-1,TGTGCCAGCAGCTCAGGGGGGGGGCTGGCTTTCTTT,CASSSGGGLAFF
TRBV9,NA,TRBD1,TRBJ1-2,TGTGCCAGCAGCGTATCCGGGACAGAGATCTATGGCTACACCTTC,CASSVSGTEIYGYTF
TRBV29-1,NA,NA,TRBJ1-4,TGCAGCGTTGTGGGGGGGACTAATGAAAAACTGTTTTTT,CSVVGGTNEKLFF
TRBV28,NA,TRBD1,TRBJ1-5,TGTGCCAGCAGTTTAGGTAGGGACAGCACATCTCGCCCGGGGTATAGCAATCAGCCCCAGCATTTT,CASSLGRDSTSRPGYSNQPQHF